Following are 19 T cell receptor beta chains from one sample sequenced in a study of T cells in women clearing cervical HPV infection. Here immunoSEQ multiplex PCR was the method, and the copy in TCRdb shows in-frame clones only, minus some. This sample carries roughly 21,000 clones, with 6% going to the ten biggest clones. Sequenced sample: blood buffy coat. The receptors shown here come from a woman aged 18 to 75 with a cervical HPV16 infection that either progressed to CIN3+ or cleared (not recorded which).

A note on this clone: The DNA ends 3 residues before the CDR3 does, and the rest of the CDR3 is filled in from the germline J gene. This chain uses TRBV5-5 with TRBJ1-1, with a tentative D call TRBD1 (6 bases). V shed 0 bases and J shed 6 bases, with 15 bases lying between them. Germline CDR1 reads SGHKS; CDR2 reads YYEKEE (reference sequence). The CDR3 length is 15 residues. CDR3 bases read: TGTGCCAGCAGCTTGGGGACAGTCCGTGACGCTGAA. Encoded protein: CASSLGTVRDAE. The CDR3 in its entirety is CASSLGTVRDAEAFF.

A word on this clone: The read ends 3 residues shy of where the CDR3 ends; the end is completed using the germline J gene. This sequence joins TRBV3-1 (or the pseudogene TRBV3-2) and TRBJ2-1, with TRBD2 matching 12 bases. Germline CDR1 reads LGHDT; CDR2 reads YNNKEL (reference sequence). The CDR3 spans 16 residues. Trimming removed 1 base from V and 9 bases from J; junction bases left unmatched: 7. CDR3 loop: CASSQGLAGGKGEQFF. CDR3 DNA (partial): TGTGCCAGCAGCCAAGGGCTAGCGGGAGGGAAGGGTGAG.

About this clone itself: The sequence runs out 3 residues before the end of the CDR3; the remainder is reconstructed from the germline J gene. J is TRBJ2-1 and V is TRBV19; D remains unclear. Germline CDR1 reads LNHDA; CDR2 reads SQIVND (reference sequence). This CDR3 has 14 residues. Trimming shortened V by 1 base and J by 6 bases, and 10 bases separated the two germline ends. The CDR3 is CASSIVLRVNEQFF. The DNA read from the CDR3 is TGTGCCAGTAGTATAGTGCTCCGGGTCAATGAG. The full variable domain, its missing parts supplied by reference TRBV19 and TRBJ2-1, is DGGITQSPKYLFRKEGQNVTLSCEQNLNHDAMYWYRQDPGQGLRLIYYSQIVNDFQKGDIAEGYSVSREKKESFPLTVTSAQKNPTAFYLCASSIVLRVNEQFFGPGTRLTVL.

Points on this clone: The DNA ends 3 residues before the CDR3 does, and the rest of the CDR3 is filled in from the germline J gene. The rearrangement links TRBV11-2 to TRBJ2-7; D call uncertain. V was trimmed by 0 bases and J by 2 bases, leaving 5 bases between them. The V gene's germline CDR1 is SGHAT and CDR2 FQNNGV. This CDR3 contains 13 residues. The sequenced part of the CDR3 DNA is TGTGCCAGCAGCTTAGATTTCACCTACGAG. Its protein is CASSLDFTYE. The whole CDR3 sequence is CASSLDFTYEQYF.

A remark on this clone: The CDR3 extends 3 residues past the end of the read, so its final part is completed from the germline J gene. The rearrangement joins TRBV5-6 to TRBJ2-5, with 7 positions matching TRBD1. Germline V lookup: CDR1 SGHDT, CDR2 YYEEEE. This CDR3 has 14 amino acids. The V segment lost 6 bases and the J segment 0 bases; nucleotides outside the gene matches: 5. Partial CDR3 DNA: TGTGCCAGCACCGGGACAGCGTACCAAGAGACC. Protein sequence: CASTGTAYQET. The whole CDR3 sequence is CASTGTAYQETQYF.

In regard to this clone: The read finishes 3 residues shy of the CDR3 end, and the germline J gene is used to complete it. The chain employs TRBV19 and TRBJ2-6, with 8 bases lining up with TRBD1. CDR1 is LNHDA, CDR2 SQIVND, per germline (reference sequence). CDR3 length equals 18 residues. Unmatched junction bases numbered 12, after V lost 6 bases and J lost 2 bases. The CDR3 reads CASRMGQAGLAGANVLTF. Incomplete CDR3 DNA: TGTGCCAGTAGGATGGGACAGGCGGGGTTAGCTGGGGCCAACGTC.

About this clone: The read stops 3 residues short of the end of the CDR3; the missing end is completed from the germline J gene. This sequence joins TRBV10-2 and TRBJ2-5; tentative D call: TRBD2 (6 bases). Germline V gene lookup returns CDR1 WSHSY and CDR2 SAAADI. CDR3 size: 14 residues. V dropped 2 bases and J dropped 3 bases, with 10 bases sitting between them. Partial CDR3 DNA: TGCGCCAGCAGTGAGGGGACTGGGAAAGAGACC. It encodes CASSEGTGKET. The whole CDR3 sequence is CASSEGTGKETQYF.

For this clone: Read data end 3 residues before the CDR3 end; the end is taken from the germline J gene. The chain carries TRBV18 and TRBJ1-2, with D hard to call. This CDR3 comprises 14 residues. Germline lookup yields CDR1 KGHSH and CDR2 LQKENI. The sequenced CDR3 bases are TGTGCCAGCTCACCCGGTGGCGGGTACTACGAC. It translates to CASSPGGGYYD. The CDR3 reads in full as CASSPGGGYYDYTF.

Concerning this clone itself: The read halts 3 residues ahead of the CDR3 end, with the missing end drawn from the germline J gene. This chain connects TRBV5-1 to TRBJ2-1, with 10 bases matching TRBD2. The CDR3 totals 16 residues. Germline loops: CDR1 SGHRS, CDR2 YFSETQ. The V gene end was trimmed by 3 bases and the J gene end by 6 bases; junction bases not matched to a gene: 9. This CDR3 is CASSWGGVAGGNEQFF. The CDR3 bases that were read are TGCGCCAGCAGCTGGGGGGGGGTAGCGGGAGGCAATGAG.

Comment on this clone: Coverage ceases 3 residues before the CDR3 finishes, and the germline J gene fills in the end. The chain carries TRBV30 and TRBJ2-1, with 12 bases matching TRBD2. Looked up from germline, CDR1 is GTSNPN and CDR2 is SVGIG (reference sequence). This CDR3 comprises 16 residues. J gave up 7 bases and V 5 bases, and 12 bases lay outside the gene matches. The CDR3 bases that were read are TGTGCCTGGGACCTAATCGGACTAGCGGGACCTAATGAG. Protein: CAWDLIGLAGPNE. The CDR3 in full is CAWDLIGLAGPNEQFF.

Remarks on this clone: The observed sequence ends 3 residues before the CDR3 terminus, with the missing tail filled in from the germline J gene. V is TRBV7-9 and J is TRBJ1-5; the D gene is possibly TRBD1 (5 bases). CDR1 is SEHNR and CDR2 is FQNEAQ in the germline V gene (reference sequence). Trimming took off 5 bases at V and 1 base at J, with 6 bases between the two ends. The CDR3 spans 13 residues. CDR3 in amino acids: CASSGGSNQPQHF. Incomplete CDR3 DNA: TGTGCCAGCAGCGGGGGGAGCAATCAGCCC.

Note on this clone: Coverage ceases 3 residues before the CDR3 finishes, and the germline J gene fills in the end. The chain employs TRBV11-1 and TRBJ2-1; 7 nucleotides match TRBD1. The germline CDR1 and CDR2 sequences are SGHAT and FQDESV (reference sequence). Losses at the gene ends were 2 bases for V and 5 bases for J; bases not matched to a gene: 6. The CDR3 sequence is 15 residues long. The CDR3 DNA, read in part, is TGTGCCAGCAGCTTAACCGGGACAGTAAACAATGAG. It yields the protein CASSLTGTVNNE. The full CDR3 is CASSLTGTVNNEQFF.

Concerning this clone itself: The sequenced fragment ends 3 residues before the CDR3 boundary, so the rest is inferred from the germline J gene. Different DNA sequences within this sample yield the same CDR3. The chain links TRBV19 to TRBJ1-2; a possible D gene is TRBD1 (5 bases). Per germline, CDR1 LNHDA and CDR2 SQIVND (reference sequence). This CDR3 region has 17 residues. Trimming pared 3 bases from V and 7 bases from J, leaving 24 bases between. CDR3 DNA (partial): TGTGCCAGTAGTATCCGGGACGGAGGTTTGGAGGGACTTGGC. It yields the protein CASSIRDGGLEGLG. The CDR3 in full is CASSIRDGGLEGLGYTF.

On this clone itself: The read gets to within 3 residues of the CDR3 end, and the germline J gene fills in the rest. V gene TRBV4-1 combines with J gene TRBJ2-5; 7 bases line up with TRBD1. V lost 3 bases, J lost 2 bases, and 15 bases stayed unmatched. CDR3 length: 18 amino acids. Germline V gene lookup returns CDR1 MGHRA and CDR2 YSYEKL. The sequenced part of the CDR3 DNA is TGCGCCAGCAGCCAGTTTGAGAGAGGGGGCGGCCGGCAAGAGACC. This gives the protein CASSQFERGGGRQET. The whole CDR3 protein is CASSQFERGGGRQETQYF.

As for this clone: The CDR3 end lies 3 residues beyond the end of the read and is filled in from the germline J gene. The genes are TRBV20-1 and TRBJ2-7, with D possibly being TRBD2 (6 bases). This CDR3 has 14 amino acids. With 2 bases removed from V and 2 bases from J, the gap between germline ends came to 13 bases. Germline loops: CDR1 DFQATT, CDR2 SNEGSKA (reference sequence). CDR3 residues: CSARIQRATYEQYF. The CDR3 DNA, read in part, is TGCAGTGCTAGAATCCAGCGGGCCACCTACGAG.

The chain's CDR3 is CASSLDLAGVTGELFF. The DNA read from the CDR3 is TGTGCCAGCAGCTTGGATCTAGCGGGAGTCACCGGGGAG. The chain links TRBV5-4 to TRBJ2-2, with 10 bases matching TRBD2. The sequenced fragment ends 3 residues before the CDR3 boundary, so the rest is inferred from the germline J gene. The CDR3 consists of 16 residues. Germline assignment: CDR1 SGHNT and CDR2 YYREEE (reference sequence). Trimming cost V 0 bases and J 4 bases; bases outside gene matches: 3.

With respect to this clone: The read comes to an end 3 residues before the CDR3 does, leaving the germline J gene to fill in the end. The chain is built from TRBV11-2 and TRBJ2-1; D is uncertain. Germline values: CDR1 SGHAT, CDR2 FQNNGV. Trimming removed 5 bases from V and 9 bases from J, with 11 bases in between. The CDR3 is 12 residues long. CDR3 DNA (partial): TGTGCCAGCAGCGCCCAGAACACTGAG. It translates to CASSAQNTE. The complete CDR3 protein is CASSAQNTEQFF.

About this clone itself: The DNA ends 3 residues before the CDR3 does, and the rest of the CDR3 is filled in from the germline J gene. Distinct nucleotide sequences in the sample also encode this CDR3. This sequence joins TRBV2 and TRBJ2-3; weak D call: TRBD1 (6 bases). There are 15 residues in the CDR3. Germline V gene data show CDR1 as SNHLY and CDR2 as FYNNEI. V lost 1 base, J lost 0 bases, and 8 bases lay in between. The covered CDR3 bases are TGTGCCAGCAGTGAAGGGACAGCCAGCACAGATACG. Its protein is CASSEGTASTDT. The CDR3 in its entirety is CASSEGTASTDTQYF. Combining the CDR3 with reference TRBV2 and TRBJ2-3 gives the whole variable domain EPEVTQTPSHQVTQMGQEVILRCVPISNHLYFYWYRQILGQKVEFLVSFYNNEISEKSEIFDDQFSVERPDGSNFTLKIRSTKLEDSAMYFCASSEGTASTDTQYFGPGTRLTVL.

Note on this clone: Read sequence stops 3 residues before the CDR3 end, and the germline J gene provides the missing end. This chain links TRBV18 with TRBJ2-7, with 13 bases lining up with TRBD2. V lost 2 bases, J lost 3 bases, and 10 bases stayed unmatched. The CDR3 consists of 18 residues. Germline-derived CDR1 and CDR2 are KGHSH and LQKENI. The part of the CDR3 DNA that was read is TGTGCCAGCTCACCAAAACTAGCGGGAGGGCCGAGGGACTACGAG. It codes for CASSPKLAGGPRDYE. The full CDR3 protein reads CASSPKLAGGPRDYEQYF. The full variable domain, with the rest looked up from reference TRBV18 and TRBJ2-7, is NAGVMQNPRHLVRRRGQEARLRCSPMKGHSHVYWYRQLPEEGLKFMVYLQKENIIDESGMPKERFSAEFPKEGPSILRIQQVVRGDSAAYFCASSPKLAGGPRDYEQYFGPGTRLTVT.